The 2 T cell receptor beta chains reported below all come from one sample, sequenced in a study of T cells after yellow fever vaccination. Each CDR3 protein is one row after TCRdb ran MiXCR on the 5' RACE reads. The top ten hold about 3% of the sample, which has 300,000 to 400,000 distinct CDR3 sequences, around a tenth seen once. Material: CD4+ T cells sorted from PBMCs, obtained 45 days after the yellow fever booster vaccination. Receptors were obtained from a man between 18 and 35 years old who received the YFV17D yellow fever vaccine.

This clonotype has at least ten counts. The CDR3 sequence: CASSSLGTASSYNEQFF. The DNA for the CDR3 is TGTGCCAGCAGCTCCCTCGGGACAGCTAGCTCCTACAATGAGCAGTTCTTC. This chain links TRBV7-2 with TRBJ2-1, with TRBD1 matching 7 bases. The CDR3 spans 17 residues. Germline values: CDR1 SGHTA, CDR2 FQGNSA. The V and J ends lost 4 bases and 0 bases, in that order; junction bases with no gene match: 9.

The chain links TRBV5-1 to TRBJ1-1; tentative D call: TRBD1 (5 bases). Germline CDR1 and CDR2: SGHRS and YFSETQ. The CDR3 consists of 15 residues. Trimming removed 2 bases at V and 3 bases at J, with 14 bases between. DNA of the CDR3: TGCGCCAGCAGCTTAGTAATTGGGGCCGACACTGAAGCTTTCTTT. Translation gives CASSLVIGADTEAFF.